The 24 T cell receptor beta chains presented below share a single source sample, sequenced in a study of T-cell memory formation after mild COVID-19. TCRdb used MiXCR to reprocess the 5' RACE reads, holding one entry per CDR3 protein. The sample shows some 300,000 distinct CDR3 sequences, 20% of them seen only once. The sequenced sample consisted of PBMCs or a T cell subset sorted from them (not recorded which). The receptor set was obtained from a man younger than 30 who had mild COVID-19 (a few samples of this study predate the infection). Cell type and time point are not known.

This clonotype was counted a few times. The rearrangement joins TRBV2 to TRBJ2-5; a weak D match, TRBD1 (6 bases). V was trimmed by 6 bases and J by 0 bases, leaving 11 bases between them. Germline CDR1 and CDR2: SNHLY and FYNNEI. The CDR3 length is 14 residues. In nucleotides, the CDR3 is TGTGCCAGCAGCGCCCGGACAGACCAAGAGACCCAGTACTTC. It is translated as CASSARTDQETQYF.

A single count supports this clonotype. This chain uses TRBV6-2 or TRBV6-3 with TRBJ1-5; D gene ambiguous. This CDR3 region has 14 residues. Trimming took 5 bases from V and 5 from J, leaving 13 bases between them. The germline CDR1 and CDR2 sequences are MNHEY and SVGEGT. CDR3 DNA: TGTGCCAGCAGTGAAGCATTTTTGGATCAGCCCCAGCATTTT. Its protein is CASSEAFLDQPQHF.

This clonotype was observed a few times. The genes are TRBV4-1 and TRBJ2-7; 9 positions agree with TRBD2. V gave up 6 bases and J gave up 2 bases; unmatched junction bases: 11. The CDR3 runs 16 residues. Germline V gene data show CDR1 as MGHRA and CDR2 as YSYEKL. The CDR3 DNA reads as TGCGCCAGCAGGCCCCTAGCGGGGAGGAATCCCTACGAGCAGTACTTC. Protein sequence: CASRPLAGRNPYEQYF.

This clonotype was observed a few times. This chain joins TRBV2 and TRBJ2-1; 11 positions agree with TRBD2. The germline gives CDR1 SNHLY, CDR2 FYNNEI. Trimming removed 8 bases from V and 4 bases from J; junction bases left unmatched: 4. CDR3 length equals 14 residues. The CDR3 loop reads CASFGTSGYNEQFF. Written as DNA, the CDR3 is TGTGCCAGCTTCGGGACTAGCGGTTACAATGAGCAGTTCTTC.

This chain joins TRBV9 and TRBJ1-5; D is perhaps TRBD1 (6 bases). The CDR3 consists of 19 residues. The V end was cut by 4 bases, the J end by 0 bases, with 23 bases between. Looked up from germline, CDR1 is SGDLS and CDR2 is YYNGEE. The CDR3 DNA follows: TGTGCCAGCAGCCCCCGTCCAAGGGGGAGGGGGGATAGCAATCAGCCCCAGCATTTT. Translated, it gives CASSPRPRGRGDSNQPQHF.

This chain links TRBV9 with TRBJ1-4, with D uncertain. The V end was cut by 4 bases, the J end by 8 bases, with 12 bases between. CDR1 SGDLS and CDR2 YYNGEE come from the germline V gene. The CDR3 totals 13 residues. CDR3 loop: CASSIRPDEKLFF. DNA of the CDR3: TGTGCCAGCAGCATACGACCGGACGAAAAACTGTTTTTT.

As for this clonotype: A junction boundary mismatches the germline segment, possibly from a read error. This chain joins TRBV12-3 or TRBV12-4 and TRBJ2-5; perhaps TRBD1 as D (6 bases). The CDR3 has 13 residues. CDR3 sequence: CASRLGQKETQYF. In nucleotides, the CDR3 is TGTGCCAGCAGGTTAGGACAGAAAGAGACCCAGTACTTC.

This clonotype was seen only a few times. The chain is built from TRBV12-3 or TRBV12-4 and TRBJ2-2, with D hard to call. CDR3 size: 12 residues. Trimming took 5 bases from V and 6 from J, leaving 7 bases between them. The CDR3 protein is CASSLSAGELFF. CDR3 nucleotides: TGTGCCAGCAGTCTTTCGGCCGGGGAGCTGTTTTTT.

The chain employs TRBV7-3 and TRBJ2-2; the D call may be TRBD1 or TRBD2 (5 bases each). Germline V lookup: CDR1 SGHTA, CDR2 FQGTGA. There are 15 residues in the CDR3. The V end lost 2 bases, the J end lost 4 bases, and 11 bases lay between the germline ends. The CDR3 reads CASSLYAGTTGELFF. The CDR3 coding sequence is TGTGCCAGCAGCTTATACGCAGGGACCACCGGGGAGCTGTTTTTT.

The chain uses TRBV7-2 and TRBJ2-1; D is perhaps TRBD2 (5 bases). Germline V gene sequence: CDR1 SGHTA, CDR2 FQGNSA. The V end lost 5 bases, the J end lost 2 bases, and 16 bases lay between the germline ends. The CDR3 has 16 amino acids. This CDR3 reads CASSVVGSGTYNEQFF. Written as DNA, the CDR3 is TGTGCCAGCAGCGTGGTCGGCAGCGGAACCTACAATGAGCAGTTCTTC.

This clonotype appeared a few times. The chain links TRBV5-1 to TRBJ1-3; no clear D gene. Germline V gene lookup returns CDR1 SGHRS and CDR2 YFSETQ. Trimming left V 4 bases short and J 0 bases short, with 11 bases between. The CDR3 spans 15 residues. The CDR3: CASSIGRISGNTIYF. Written as DNA, the CDR3 is TGCGCCAGCAGCATCGGACGGATCTCTGGAAACACCATATATTTT. Full variable domain (outside the CDR3, taken from reference TRBV5-1 and TRBJ1-3): KAGVTQTPRYLIKTRGQQVTLSCSPISGHRSVSWYQQTPGQGLQFLFEYFSETQRNKGNFPGRFSGRQFSNSRSEMNVSTLELGDSALYLCASSIGRISGNTIYFGEGSWLTVV.

Turning to this clonotype: Germline and junction disagree at one end, which may indicate a read error. The chain couples TRBV10-2 to TRBJ2-3, with TRBD2 matching 13 bases. Looked up from germline, CDR1 is WSHSY and CDR2 is SAAADI. CDR3 length equals 17 residues. This CDR3 reads CASSDWTSGGLGDHRNF. In DNA, the CDR3 is TGCGCCAGCAGTGATTGGACTAGCGGGGGACTGGGGGACCATAGGAATTTT.

This clonotype was counted between two and nine times. The chain has TRBV5-1 and TRBJ1-4; 7 nucleotides agree with TRBD1. This CDR3 is 17 amino acids long. With V trimmed by 0 bases and J by 0 bases, 5 bases remained unmatched. The V gene's germline CDR1 is SGHRS and CDR2 YFSETQ. This chain's CDR3 is CASSLGDSLPTNEKLFF. The CDR3, as DNA: TGCGCCAGCAGCTTGGGGGACAGCCTCCCAACTAATGAAAAACTGTTTTTT.

This chain links TRBV5-1 with TRBJ2-1; 11 positions match TRBD2. Germline CDR1 reads SGHRS; CDR2 reads YFSETQ. Losses at the gene ends were 0 bases for V and 3 bases for J; bases not matched to a gene: 2. There are 16 residues in the CDR3. CDR3 nucleotides: TGCGCCAGCAGCTTGGATCTAGCGGGGGGCTACAATGAGCAGTTCTTC. Translation: CASSLDLAGGYNEQFF.

The rearrangement joins TRBV7-9 to TRBJ2-7, with D hard to call. The germline V gene encodes CDR1 SEHNR and CDR2 FQNEAQ (reference sequence). CDR3 length equals 13 residues. With 5 bases removed from V and 1 base from J, the gap between germline ends came to 9 bases. CDR3 protein: CASSASSSYEQYV. In DNA, the CDR3 is TGTGCCAGCAGCGCGAGTTCGTCCTACGAGCAGTACGTC.

The V and J genes are TRBV21-1 and TRBJ1-5. TRBV21-1 is noted as a pseudogene. The CDR3 covers 14 residues. The CDR3 sequence: CASSKDGDNQPQHF. The CDR3 DNA reads TGTGCCAGCAGCAAAGACGGTGACAATCAGCCCCAGCATTTT.

This sequence joins TRBV7-8 and TRBJ2-5; the D gene is possibly TRBD2 (5 bases). Germline V gene sequence: CDR1 SGHVS, CDR2 FQNEAQ. V lost 0 bases and J 5 bases, leaving 13 bases between the germline ends. CDR3 size: 15 residues. For the CDR3, the DNA is TGTGCCAGCAGCTTAGCCCGGGCCCCGGGGGAGACCCAGTACTTC. Its translation is CASSLARAPGETQYF.

Here the CDR3 DNA reads TGTGCCAGCACCGACAGGGCCCAGCCCCAGCATTTT. This encodes CASTDRAQPQHF. This chain connects TRBV6-2 or TRBV6-3 to TRBJ1-5, with TRBD1 matching 7 bases. The CDR3 has 12 amino acids. V trimming: 7 bases; J trimming: 7 bases; junction bases outside the gene matches: 4. The germline gives CDR1 MNHEY, CDR2 SVGEGT.

This clonotype was observed a handful of times. V and J are TRBV5-1 and TRBJ1-1; 7 bases align to TRBD1. CDR3 length equals 15 residues. Germline CDR1 is SGHRS and CDR2 is YFSETQ. The trim removed 3 bases at V and 1 base at J, leaving 6 bases unmatched. The CDR3 loop is CASSSRSGGNTEAFF. For the CDR3, the DNA is TGCGCCAGCAGCTCCCGTTCAGGGGGGAACACTGAAGCTTTCTTT.

This clonotype was observed a handful of times. The CDR3 loop reads CASSVQPSGGGYEQFF. DNA for the CDR3: TGTGCCAGCAGCGTACAACCTAGCGGGGGCGGATATGAGCAGTTCTTC. The chain is built from TRBV7-2 and TRBJ2-1; 10 bases agree with TRBD2. This CDR3 comprises 16 residues. Germline V gene lookup returns CDR1 SGHTA and CDR2 FQGNSA. J was trimmed by 8 bases and V by 5 bases; bases with no gene match: 12.

This clonotype has a handful of counts. The chain carries TRBV12-3 or TRBV12-4 and TRBJ1-1, with a tentative D call TRBD1 (5 bases). V was shortened by 10 bases and J by 1 base, with 13 bases between the two germline ends. This CDR3 has 13 amino acids. The CDR3 region has the DNA TGTGCCATCGGGGACGGAGCGAACACTGAAGCTTTCTTT. Encoded protein: CAIGDGANTEAFF.

This clonotype was counted between two and nine times. The chain joins TRBV29-1 to TRBJ2-6, with D perhaps TRBD2 (6 bases). Germline values: CDR1 SQVTM, CDR2 ANQGSEA. V lost 4 bases to trimming and J lost 2 bases, with 15 bases between them. The CDR3 is 16 residues long. CDR3 residues: CSVVDVGTAGANVLTF. The CDR3 DNA is TGCAGCGTTGTCGACGTTGGGACTGCTGGGGCCAACGTCCTGACTTTC.

The J gene is TRBJ1-6, the V gene TRBV9; 10 bases fit TRBD1. This CDR3 contains 15 residues. Looked up from germline, CDR1 is SGDLS and CDR2 is YYNGEE. The V segment lost 3 bases and the J segment 9 bases; nucleotides outside the gene matches: 6. The CDR3 bases are TGTGCCAGCAGCGGCCGGGACAGGGGTATTTCACCCCTCCACTTT. Translation: CASSGRDRGISPLHF.

This clonotype occurred a few times. This rearrangement joins TRBV7-8 to TRBJ2-3; possible D gene TRBD2, 7 bases. V was trimmed by 4 bases and J by 1 base, leaving 12 bases between them. CDR3 length: 15 residues. Germline values: CDR1 SGHVS, CDR2 FQNEAQ. For the CDR3, the DNA is TGTGCCAGCAGCTCCCGGGGGGCCGGCACAGATACGCAGTATTTT. Encoded protein: CASSSRGAGTDTQYF. Together with reference TRBV7-8 and TRBJ2-3, the CDR3 gives the full variable domain: GAGVSQSPRYKVAKRGQDVALRCDPISGHVSLFWYQQALGQGPEFLTYFQNEAQLDKSGLPSDRFFAERPEGSVSTLKIQRTQQEDSAVYLCASSSRGAGTDTQYFGPGTRLTVL.